This entry describes one T cell receptor beta chain. Its antigen remains unknown. Using immunoSEQ multiplex PCR, the repertoire was profiled, and TCRdb retains in-frame clones only, with some absent. This sample yields over 1,100 clones, of which 70% to 85% are seen a single time; around a tenth belongs to the top ten. Germline loops: CDR1 MNHNS, CDR2 SASEGT. V shed 7 bases and J shed 6 bases, with 15 bases lying between them. The CDR3 is 14 amino acids. Nucleic acids came from premalignant or tumor cells enriched by macro-dissection. These data belong to a study of immune evolution from preneoplasia to lung adenocarcinoma. Turning to the study itself: HLA loss of heterozygosity: under 7.5% AIS, 15% MIA, over 25% ADC, none AAH.

Study results and limitations: Normal lung had highest clonality; later lesions appeared denser, more diverse. Top clone share appeared to fall from AAH through AIS, MIA, adenocarcinoma.

The TCR originated in a person aged 65 to 85 with lung adenocarcinoma. Specimen: FFPE atypical adenomatous hyperplasia tissue from the lung. The subset here: atypical adenomatous hyperplasia (AAH), lung preneoplasia. V and J are TRBV6-1 and TRBJ2-2, with D uncertain. CDR3 in amino acids: CASIHPLRSGELFF. CDR3 DNA: TGTGCCAGCATCCACCCCCTACGGTCCGGGGAGCTGTTTTTT.